This TCR beta chain originates from a study of blood T cell repertoires in COVID-19. Here immunoSEQ multiplex PCR was the method, and the copy in TCRdb shows in-frame clones only, minus some. The sample shows around 39,000 clones, 75% to 90% of them seen only once. V was clipped by 0 bases and J by 1 base, with 6 bases between them. CDR3 size: 14 residues. CDR1 is MNHEY, CDR2 SVGAGI, per germline. Sequencing was performed on peripheral blood. This chain joins TRBV6-5 and TRBJ2-5; D unresolved. This TCR was recovered from a human donor in a cohort sampled during active COVID-19. The CDR3 loop is CASSYSRFQETQYF. CDR3 DNA: TGTGCCAGCAGTTACTCTCGGTTCCAAGAGACCCAGTACTTC.